Listed below are T cell receptor beta chains from one sample, sequenced in a study of cytomegalovirus exposure and HLA in healthy donors. The table came from immunoSEQ multiplex PCR; TCRdb's copy has only in-frame clones and leaves some out. The repertoire consists of 100,000 to 150,000 clones, with roughly 76% occurring once and the leading ten covering 2.1%. The sample taken for sequencing was PBMCs. The source is a man younger than 45 in good health and CMV-seronegative. The CDR3 runs from the conserved cysteine through the conserved F or W. A D gene is named only where the DNA matches it firmly. Expanded clones are given a class, and other clones once, few, many or no size at all.

j_gene | abundance | d_gene | v_gene | CDR3aa | CDR3nt
TRBJ2-7 | . | TRBD1 | TRBV27 | CASSLSGQAYEQYF | TGTGCCAGCAGTTTATCCGGACAGGCCTACGAGCAGTACTTC
TRBJ1-5 | . | . | TRBV12-5 | CLGGASNQPQHF | TGCCTGGGGGGGGCCAGCAATCAGCCCCAGCATTTT
TRBJ2-7 | few | . | TRBV10-2 | CASSEGTLYEQYF | TGCGCCAGCAGCGAGGGGACTCTCTACGAGCAGTACTTC
TRBJ1-1 | once | . | TRBV27 | CASRPGGGAEAFF | TGTGCCAGCAGGCCAGGAGGCGGAGCTGAAGCTTTCTTT
TRBJ2-2 | once | TRBD2 | TRBV19 | CASNRGAGGPSGELFF | TGTGCCAGTAATCGGGGAGCGGGGGGCCCGAGTGGGGAGCTGTTTTTT
TRBJ1-1 | . | . | TRBV2 | CATQTGEAFF | TGTGCCACCCAGACGGGGGAAGCTTTCTTT
TRBJ1-1 | . | . | TRBV6-6 | CASSYYARGTEAFF | TGTGCCAGCAGTTACTATGCCAGGGGCACTGAAGCTTTCTTT
TRBJ2-7 | . | TRBD2 | TRBV10-2 | CASSGAGTSGSYEQYF | TGCGCCAGCAGCGGGGCGGGGACTAGCGGTTCCTACGAGCAGTACTTC
TRBJ2-1 | . | TRBD2 | TRBV5-8 | CASVVGGGSYNEQFF | TGTGCCAGCGTCGTCGGGGGGGGCTCCTACAATGAGCAGTTCTTC
TRBJ2-1 | . | . | TRBV6-5 | CASSYAPTNNNEQFF | TGTGCCAGCAGTTACGCCCCTACCAATAACAATGAGCAGTTCTTC
TRBJ2-7 | . | TRBD1 | TRBV29-1 | CSVVRGPYEQYF | TGCAGCGTTGTAAGGGGGCCCTACGAGCAGTACTTC
TRBJ2-7 | . | TRBD1 | TRBV5-1 | CASSPGRTGSTYEQYF | TGCGCCAGCAGCCCAGGTCGGACAGGCTCCACCTACGAGCAGTACTTC
TRBJ1-1 | . | TRBD1 | TRBV7-9 | CASEGQGRTEAFF | TGTGCCAGTGAAGGACAGGGACGTACTGAAGCTTTCTTT
TRBJ1-5 | . | . | TRBV28 | CASSRGSSNQPQHF | TGTGCCAGCAGTAGGGGGAGTAGCAATCAGCCCCAGCATTTT
TRBJ1-6 | . | TRBD1 | TRBV9 | CASSKSPGQYNSPLHF | TGTGCCAGCAGCAAAAGCCCGGGACAGTATAATTCACCCCTCCACTTT
TRBJ2-5 | few | . | TRBV6-6 | CASSYSHFRQETQYF | TGTGCCAGCAGTTACTCCCATTTTAGACAAGAGACCCAGTACTTC
TRBJ2-4 | few | . | TRBV25-1 | CASSSINSQYF | TGTGCCAGCAGTTCCATTAACAGTCAGTACTTC
TRBJ2-5 | . | TRBD2 | TRBV6-5 | CASSFGLAGIETQYF | TGTGCCAGCAGTTTCGGACTAGCCGGGATAGAGACCCAGTACTTC
TRBJ1-2 | . | . | TRBV6-1 | CASSQGLLNYGYTF | TGTGCCAGCAGTCAGGGACTCCTTAACTATGGCTACACCTTC
TRBJ2-1 | . | TRBD2 | TRBV7-2 | CASSSGGASSYNEQFF | TGTGCCAGCTCTAGCGGGGGGGCCAGCTCCTACAATGAGCAGTTCTTC
TRBJ2-5 | . | TRBD2 | TRBV30 | CAWRAGGGETQYF | TGTGCCTGGAGAGCGGGGGGTGGGGAGACCCAGTACTTC
TRBJ2-5 | . | . | TRBV19 | CASRRDSQETQYF | TGTGCCAGTAGGCGGGACTCCCAAGAGACCCAGTACTTC
TRBJ2-3 | . | . | TRBV10-2 | CASRGLLIDTQYF | TGCGCCAGCAGGGGCCTCCTGATAGATACGCAGTATTTT
TRBJ2-5 | once | . | TRBV12-2 | CGLAAASGGEETQYF | TGTGGGTTAGCAGCGGCTAGCGGGGGGGAAGAGACCCAGTACTTC
TRBJ1-2 | . | TRBD1 | TRBV28 | CASSTRRQGFLGYTF | TGTGCCAGCTCCACCAGGAGACAGGGATTTTTAGGCTACACCTTC
TRBJ2-1 | . | . | TRBV6-5 | CASSSVTANPYNEQFF | TGTGCCAGCAGTTCTGTAACAGCTAATCCCTACAATGAGCAGTTCTTC
TRBJ1-1 | . | . | TRBV4-1 | CASSQEYRENTEAFF | TGCGCCAGCAGCCAAGAGTACAGGGAAAACACTGAAGCTTTCTTT